These 9 T cell receptor beta chains were sequenced from one sample in a study of blood T cell repertoires in COVID-19. Sequenced by immunoSEQ multiplex PCR; TCRdb stores in-frame clones only, minus some. Of about 190,000 clones listed, approximately 90% are singletons. The sequenced sample consisted of peripheral blood. All receptors derive from a woman aged 25 to 39 with acute or convalescent COVID-19.

J is TRBJ1-1 and V is TRBV19, with D possibly being TRBD1 (5 bases). Germline V CDR1 and CDR2: LNHDA, SQIVND (reference sequence). The germline V and J ends were trimmed by 4 bases and 4 bases, with 10 bases remaining between them. The CDR3 runs 13 residues. The CDR3 loop reads CASSTQGTTEAFF. CDR3 in DNA: TGTGCCAGTAGTACCCAGGGAACCACTGAAGCTTTCTTT. The variable domain in full, completed from reference TRBV19 and TRBJ1-1, reads DGGITQSPKYLFRKEGQNVTLSCEQNLNHDAMYWYRQDPGQGLRLIYYSQIVNDFQKGDIAEGYSVSREKKESFPLTVTSAQKNPTAFYLCASSTQGTTEAFFGQGTRLTVV.

This clone was seen only once. The gene calls are TRBV5-1 and TRBJ1-2, with D maybe TRBD1 (6 bases). Trimming took off 4 bases at V and 4 bases at J, with 14 bases between the two ends. The CDR3 loop spans 14 amino acids. Germline CDR1 reads SGHRS; CDR2 reads YFSETQ. CDR3 coding DNA: TGCGCCAGCAGCCTAGGGGGGGGTACCTATGGCTACACCTTC. This codes for CASSLGGGTYGYTF.

This chain connects TRBV5-1 to TRBJ2-1; 10 bases line up with TRBD2. J was trimmed by 10 bases and V by 4 bases; bases with no gene match: 11. The V gene's germline CDR1 is SGHRS and CDR2 YFSETQ. CDR3 length: 15 amino acids. The CDR3 DNA follows: TGCGCCAGCAGCGACCCTAGCGGGAGCGGTGAGGAGCAGTTCTTC. As protein: CASSDPSGSGEEQFF.

This clone was counted once. J is TRBJ2-7 and V is TRBV6-2 or TRBV6-3; 11 bases are shared with TRBD2. Trimming at V came to 2 bases and at J to 5 bases, leaving 2 bases not matched to a gene. Germline V gene lookup returns CDR1 MNHEY and CDR2 SVGEGT. This CDR3 has 14 residues. The CDR3 region is CASSYVSGRDEQYF. CDR3 nucleotides: TGTGCCAGCAGTTACGTTAGCGGGAGGGACGAGCAGTACTTC.

The genes are TRBV20-1 and TRBJ2-1; D not certain. Trimming removed 6 bases at V and 4 bases at J, with 4 bases between. Germline assignment: CDR1 DFQATT and CDR2 SNEGSKA (reference sequence). The CDR3 is 10 amino acids. The CDR3 bases are TGCAGTGCCCAGTACAATGAGCAGTTCTTC. Protein: CSAQYNEQFF.

V usage is TRBV6-5 and J usage is TRBJ2-7, with TRBD1 matching over 7 bases. V gave up 5 bases and J gave up 5 bases; unmatched junction bases: 12. CDR1 and CDR2 (germline): MNHEY, SVGAGI. The CDR3 sequence is 15 residues long. CDR3 sequence: CASSSIPGGSDEQYF. Written as DNA, the CDR3 is TGTGCCAGCAGTAGCATCCCAGGGGGATCCGACGAGCAGTACTTC.

The count of this clone is one. The CDR3 is CAWSVTRPLAGANVLTF. The CDR3 region has the DNA TGTGCCTGGAGTGTAACCAGGCCCTTGGCTGGGGCCAACGTCCTGACTTTC. The chain links TRBV30 to TRBJ2-6, with D uncertain. The CDR3 totals 17 residues. The V end lost 0 bases, the J end lost 2 bases, and 14 bases lay between the germline ends. Per the germline V gene, CDR1 is GTSNPN and CDR2 is SVGIG (reference sequence).

Points on this clone: One end of the junction does not line up with germline, which may come from a read error. The chain is built from TRBV29-1 and TRBJ2-1; perhaps TRBD1 as D (5 bases). Germline-derived CDR1 and CDR2 are SQVTM and ANQGSEA. The CDR3 runs to 10 residues. CDR3 DNA: TGCAGCGTTGTTTTCCAGGGTTTGGTCTTC. Translation: CSVVFQGLVF.

V and J are TRBV9 and TRBJ2-1, with 7 bases identical to TRBD2. This CDR3 contains 15 residues. CDR1 is SGDLS and CDR2 is YYNGEE in the germline V gene. The J segment lost 5 bases and the V segment lost 0 bases, leaving 5 bases of the junction unmatched. CDR3 coding DNA: TGTGCCAGCAGCGTAGCTGGGGGGGAACACAATGAGCAGTTCTTC. This sequence encodes CASSVAGGEHNEQFF.